The 24 T cell receptor beta chains in this list originate from one sample, sequenced in a study of cytomegalovirus exposure and HLA in healthy donors. Use of 60 Vbeta and 13 Jbeta primers characterized the PCR. Using immunoSEQ multiplex PCR, the repertoire was profiled, and TCRdb retains in-frame clones only, with some absent. The table lists under 200,000 clones, roughly four fifths of them singletons, with roughly 3.6% in the top ten. Source material: PBMCs. The receptors were gathered from a man aged 40-49 years in good health and CMV-seropositive.

V is TRBV10-3 and J is TRBJ2-2; 7 bases match TRBD1. V trimming: 3 bases; J trimming: 1 base; junction bases outside the gene matches: 2. This CDR3 is 15 amino acids long. The V gene's germline CDR1 is ENHRY and CDR2 SYGVKD. The CDR3 protein is CAISERQGNTGELFF. Here the CDR3 DNA reads TGTGCCATCAGTGAAAGACAGGGGAACACCGGGGAGCTGTTTTTT.

CDR3 region: CASSPTGQISTDTQYF. CDR3 sequence (DNA): TGTGCCAGCAGCCCCACGGGACAGATTAGCACAGATACGCAGTATTTT. The chain couples TRBV7-9 to TRBJ2-3; 7 positions match TRBD1. V shed 5 bases, J shed 0 bases, and the junction held 8 bases outside the gene matches. CDR3 length equals 16 residues. Germline-derived CDR1 and CDR2 are SEHNR and FQNEAQ (reference sequence). Supplemented by reference TRBV7-9 and TRBJ2-3, the full variable domain reads DTGVSQNPRHKITKRGQNVTFRCDPISEHNRLYWYRQTLGQGPEFLTYFQNEAQLEKSRLLSDRFSAERPKGSFSTLEIQRTEQGDSAMYLCASSPTGQISTDTQYFGPGTRLTVL.

The table lists this clone with a count of one. This chain connects TRBV10-3 to TRBJ2-7; D is ambiguous. The CDR3 has 12 amino acids. Between the trimmed V and J ends, which lost 0 bases and 13 bases, there was a span of 13 bases. Germline V CDR1 and CDR2: ENHRY, SYGVKD. Here the CDR3 DNA reads TGTGCCATCAGTGAGTCGGTAGTCGCCCCTTACTTC. This encodes CAISESVVAPYF.

The V gene is TRBV9, the J gene TRBJ2-3; 11 positions match TRBD2. The CDR3 has 15 amino acids. Germline trimming cut 3 bases from V and 3 bases from J; bases unmatched to any gene: 3. From germline, CDR1 is SGDLS and CDR2 YYNGEE. The CDR3 region is CASSATSGVTDTQYF. The CDR3 coding sequence is TGTGCCAGCAGCGCGACTAGCGGGGTTACAGATACGCAGTATTTT.

CDR3 DNA: TGCGCCAGCAGCTCCATGGCAGGGGGCCAGGGGGGCTACACCTTC. Translated, it gives CASSSMAGGQGGYTF. V usage is TRBV5-1 and J usage is TRBJ1-2; TRBD1 matches 8 bases. The germline gives CDR1 SGHRS, CDR2 YFSETQ. Trimming cost V 3 bases and J 8 bases; bases outside gene matches: 12. There are 15 residues in the CDR3. The full variable domain, rest sourced from reference TRBV5-1 and TRBJ1-2, is KAGVTQTPRYLIKTRGQQVTLSCSPISGHRSVSWYQQTPGQGLQFLFEYFSETQRNKGNFPGRFSGRQFSNSRSEMNVSTLELGDSALYLCASSSMAGGQGGYTFGSGTRLTVV.

The rearrangement links TRBV6-1 to TRBJ2-7, with D maybe TRBD1 (5 bases). Between the trimmed V and J ends, which lost 4 bases and 4 bases, there was a span of 17 bases. Germline CDR1 and CDR2: MNHNS and SASEGT. The CDR3 has 15 residues. The CDR3 DNA is TGTGCCAGCAGTGTCTTTGGGGCAGGGTGTTACGAGCAGTACTTC. Translated: CASSVFGAGCYEQYF.

This clone was counted once. This chain connects TRBV2 to TRBJ1-1; possible D gene TRBD1, 5 bases. There are 14 residues in the CDR3. Germline values: CDR1 SNHLY, CDR2 FYNNEI. Trimming pared 6 bases from V and 10 bases from J, leaving 21 bases between. The CDR3: CASRLGSGTPTAFF. The CDR3 DNA follows: TGTGCCAGCAGATTGGGTAGCGGGACCCCGACAGCTTTCTTT.

Points on this clone: Different DNA sequences within this sample yield the same CDR3. The chain recombines TRBV6-6 with TRBJ2-7, with a tentative D call TRBD1 (6 bases). With 4 bases removed from V and 3 bases from J, the gap between germline ends came to 7 bases. This CDR3 comprises 12 residues. Germline lookup yields CDR1 MNHNY and CDR2 SVGAGI (reference sequence). CDR3: CASSWDNYEQYF. CDR3 nucleotides: TGTGCCAGCAGTTGGGACAACTACGAGCAGTACTTC.

This rearrangement joins TRBV29-1 to TRBJ1-2; D is uncertain. Germline loops: CDR1 SQVTM, CDR2 ANQGSEA. The CDR3 runs to 12 residues. Trimming left V 4 bases short and J 0 bases short, with 6 bases between. The CDR3 DNA sequence: TGCAGCGTTGCACAGACTAACTATGGCTACACCTTC. Its translation: CSVAQTNYGYTF.

This clone occurred a few times. This rearrangement joins TRBV5-1 to TRBJ2-1; 9 bases match TRBD2. This CDR3 comprises 14 residues. CDR1 and CDR2 (germline): SGHRS, YFSETQ. V gave up 4 bases and J gave up 8 bases; unmatched junction bases: 7. The CDR3 DNA reads TGCGCCAGCAGCGCGGGACTAGCAGGCTATGAGCAGTTCTTC. It specifies CASSAGLAGYEQFF.

This chain joins TRBV19 and TRBJ1-4; D gene uncertain. Looked up from germline, CDR1 is LNHDA and CDR2 is SQIVND (reference sequence). V was shortened by 7 bases and J by 4 bases, with 19 bases between the two germline ends. The CDR3 is 16 amino acids. The CDR3 DNA reads TGTGCCAGTACGCGACTCCCACCCGGTTATAATGAAAAACTGTTTTTT. It translates to CASTRLPPGYNEKLFF.

This clone has just a few counts. V gene TRBV19 combines with J gene TRBJ2-4, with 10 positions matching TRBD1. With V trimmed by 5 bases and J by 7 bases, 8 bases remained unmatched. CDR1 is LNHDA and CDR2 is SQIVND in the germline V gene (reference sequence). The CDR3 has 15 amino acids. The CDR3 DNA reads as TGTGCCAGTAGTCCCGGGACAGGGGTTGTGAACATTCAGTACTTC. Translated, it gives CASSPGTGVVNIQYF.

A few counts support this clone. The gene calls are TRBV9 and TRBJ1-2, with no clear D. With 0 bases removed from V and 7 bases from J, the gap between germline ends came to 16 bases. The CDR3 spans 15 residues. CDR1 and CDR2 from the germline V gene are SGDLS and YYNGEE. The CDR3 here is CASSVEASRVGGYTF. CDR3 bases: TGTGCCAGCAGCGTAGAAGCATCCCGGGTGGGTGGCTACACCTTC. The complete variable domain, with remaining parts taken from reference TRBV9 and TRBJ1-2, reads DSGVTQTPKHLITATGQRVTLRCSPRSGDLSVYWYQQSLDQGLQFLIQYYNGEERAKGNILERFSAQQFPDLHSELNLSSLELGDSALYFCASSVEASRVGGYTFGSGTRLTVV.

The chain carries TRBV7-9 and TRBJ1-1, with D possibly TRBD1 on 5 matching bases. V shed 2 bases and J shed 2 bases, with 9 bases lying between them. Germline CDR1 is SEHNR and CDR2 is FQNEAQ (reference sequence). The CDR3 is made up of 14 amino acids. CDR3 sequence reads: CASSLIGANTEAFF. The CDR3 DNA sequence: TGTGCCAGCAGCTTAATAGGGGCCAACACTGAAGCTTTCTTT.

This chain links TRBV6-4 with TRBJ2-1, with 11 bases identical to TRBD2. This CDR3 has 15 residues. CDR1 MRHNA and CDR2 SNTAGT come from the germline V gene. With 2 bases clipped from V and 4 bases from J, the junction kept 1 base outside the gene matches. DNA of the CDR3: TGTGCCAGCAGTGACACTAGCGGGAGTTACAATGAGCAGTTCTTC. Translating gives CASSDTSGSYNEQFF.

This rearrangement joins TRBV30 to TRBJ2-7; D might be TRBD1 (5 bases). Trimming left V 4 bases short and J 5 bases short, with 15 bases between. From germline, CDR1 is GTSNPN and CDR2 SVGIG (reference sequence). The CDR3 is 13 residues long. CDR3 DNA sequence: TGTGCCTGGAATGTCAGGGTAGGGCACGAGCAGTACTTC. Translated, it gives CAWNVRVGHEQYF.

The genes are TRBV7-7 and TRBJ2-7, with 9 positions matching TRBD2. J was trimmed by 0 bases and V by 5 bases; bases with no gene match: 14. CDR1 is SSHAT and CDR2 is FNYEAQ in the germline V gene (reference sequence). This CDR3 has 18 residues. In DNA form, the CDR3 reads TGTGCCAGCAGCCCGCGACAGGCGGGAGGGCCCAACTCCTACGAGCAGTACTTC. The encoded protein is CASSPRQAGGPNSYEQYF.

The chain uses TRBV7-2 and TRBJ2-2; possibly TRBD2 for D (7 bases). Looked up from germline, CDR1 is SGHTA and CDR2 is FQGNSA. V was clipped by 8 bases and J by 1 base, with 14 bases between them. The CDR3 is 15 amino acids. The CDR3 region has the DNA TGTGCCAGCGTCGAGGGGGGGAGGAACACCGGGGAGCTGTTTTTT. Its protein is CASVEGGRNTGELFF.

The genes are TRBV13 and TRBJ1-3, with D maybe TRBD1 (6 bases). Trimming cost V 5 bases and J 4 bases, with 18 bases left between them. The CDR3 covers 16 residues. The germline V gene encodes CDR1 PRHDT and CDR2 FYEKMQ (reference sequence). CDR3 in amino acids: CASSTPQGQQGNTIYF. The CDR3 nucleotides are TGTGCCAGCAGCACCCCACAGGGTCAACAGGGAAACACCATATATTTT.

This clone was seen a handful of times. In nucleotides, the CDR3 is TGTGCCAGCAGTGGAGGACTTTTTGGCGAGCAGTACTTC. Its protein product is CASSGGLFGEQYF. This chain uses TRBV2 with TRBJ2-7; tentative D call: TRBD2 (5 bases). Trimming took off 4 bases at V and 6 bases at J, with 13 bases between the two ends. The germline V gene encodes CDR1 SNHLY and CDR2 FYNNEI. The CDR3 loop spans 13 amino acids.

This rearrangement joins TRBV7-6 to TRBJ2-1, with D maybe TRBD2 (7 bases). The V end was cut by 3 bases, the J end by 10 bases, with 16 bases between. The V gene's germline CDR1 is SGHVS and CDR2 FNYEAQ. The CDR3 has 14 residues. This CDR3 reads CASSLSGGAEEQFF. As DNA, the CDR3 is TGTGCCAGCAGCTTGAGTGGGGGGGCGGAGGAGCAGTTCTTC.

The gene calls are TRBV2 and TRBJ2-2; D is unresolved. The germline gives CDR1 SNHLY, CDR2 FYNNEI. The CDR3 has 13 residues. Between the trimmed V and J ends, which lost 2 bases and 4 bases, there was a span of 5 bases. The chain's CDR3 is CASSEPPTGELFF. In DNA form, the CDR3 reads TGTGCCAGCAGTGAACCTCCCACCGGGGAGCTGTTTTTT.

The gene calls are TRBV5-1 and TRBJ2-1; TRBD1 matches at 9 bases. The germline gives CDR1 SGHRS, CDR2 YFSETQ. The CDR3 has 17 amino acids. V lost 3 bases and J lost 7; bases outside the gene matches: 14. In DNA form, the CDR3 reads TGCGCCAGCAGCTCCCGGGACAGGGACCCTAGCATAAATGAGCAGTTCTTC. Protein sequence: CASSSRDRDPSINEQFF.

The CDR3 protein is CASSKGAGQPQHF. CDR3 sequence (DNA): TGTGCCAGCAGTAAGGGGGCAGGACAGCCCCAGCATTTT. This sequence joins TRBV27 and TRBJ1-5, with 7 bases matching TRBD1. Looked up from germline, CDR1 is MNHEY and CDR2 is SMNVEV (reference sequence). V lost 5 bases to trimming and J lost 7 bases; unmatched junction nucleotides: 5. CDR3 length: 13 residues.